The 6 T cell receptor beta chains below all came from one sample that was sequenced in a study of blood T cell repertoires in COVID-19 (dated by TCRdb to the early 2020s). The library came from the immunoSEQ multiplex PCR assay. As stored in TCRdb, this immuneACCESS dataset retains in-frame rearrangements with V and J assigned. A fraction of the clones does not appear; measured against another copy, unresolved V genes explain less than half of the discrepancy, and the remainder lacks a known reason. This sample holds 150,000 to 200,000 clones; roughly 84% were observed only once. Over 5% of the sample rests with the top ten. Sequencing was done on a sample of peripheral blood. The source is a woman aged 45 to 65 with COVID-19, enrolled during active disease.

V usage is TRBV9 and J usage is TRBJ1-2; 7 bases align to TRBD1. The CDR3 length is 14 residues. Germline V gene sequence: CDR1 SGDLS, CDR2 YYNGEE. Trimming at V came to 0 bases and at J to 8 bases, leaving 7 bases not matched to a gene. CDR3 sequence: CASSVVDRGPGYTF. The CDR3 DNA follows: TGTGCCAGCAGCGTAGTTGATAGGGGGCCCGGCTACACCTTC. The full variable domain, in which reference TRBV9 and TRBJ1-2 provide the parts outside the CDR3, is DSGVTQTPKHLITATGQRVTLRCSPRSGDLSVYWYQQSLDQGLQFLIQYYNGEERAKGNILERFSAQQFPDLHSELNLSSLELGDSALYFCASSVVDRGPGYTFGSGTRLTVV.

A few counts support this clone. V gene TRBV28 combines with J gene TRBJ1-5; TRBD1 matches 9 bases. Looked up from germline, CDR1 is MDHEN and CDR2 is SYDVKM. The V and J ends lost 8 bases and 2 bases, in that order; junction bases with no gene match: 1. The CDR3 contains 13 residues. This CDR3 is CASRQGGNQPQHF. The CDR3 region has the DNA TGTGCCAGCCGACAGGGGGGCAATCAGCCCCAGCATTTT. Full variable domain (rest looked up from reference TRBV28 and TRBJ1-5): DVKVTQSSRYLVKRTGEKVFLECVQDMDHENMFWYRQDPGLGLRLIYFSYDVKMKEKGDIPEGYSVSREKKERFSLILESASTNQTSMYLCASRQGGNQPQHFGDGTRLSIL.

This chain's CDR3 is CAWSVQQGEKLFF. The CDR3 DNA follows: TGTGCCTGGAGTGTACAACAGGGGGAAAAACTGTTTTTT. The chain is built from TRBV30 and TRBJ1-4; 7 bases align to TRBD1. J gave up 8 bases and V 0 bases, and 3 bases lay outside the gene matches. The length of the CDR3 is 13 residues. Germline values: CDR1 GTSNPN, CDR2 SVGIG (reference sequence).

This chain links TRBV11-2 with TRBJ1-2; 10 nucleotides agree with TRBD1. CDR1 SGHAT and CDR2 FQNNGV come from the germline V gene. This CDR3 is 15 amino acids long. V lost 5 bases and J lost 6; bases outside the gene matches: 9. The CDR3 protein is CASSTRTGGFNGYTF. Written as DNA, the CDR3 is TGTGCCAGCAGCACGCGGACAGGGGGGTTTAATGGCTACACCTTC.

The chain combines TRBV29-1 with TRBJ2-1, with unresolved D. V was trimmed by 0 bases and J by 15 bases, leaving 9 bases between them. Germline V gene sequence: CDR1 SQVTM, CDR2 ANQGSEA. The CDR3 covers 10 residues. CDR3 bases: TGCAGCGTTGAAGATCGCACAAGGTTCTTC. It is translated as CSVEDRTRFF.

The chain is built from TRBV4-2 and TRBJ2-5; D ambiguous. V shed 1 base and J shed 3 bases, with 6 bases lying between them. Germline assignment: CDR1 LGHNA and CDR2 YNFKEQ. The CDR3 is 13 residues long. The CDR3 spells CASSQVREETQYF. The CDR3 coding sequence is TGTGCCAGCAGCCAAGTTCGGGAAGAGACCCAGTACTTC.